The present T cell receptor (beta chain) was sequenced within a study of blood T cell repertoires in COVID-19. Study-level background: PBMCs, B-cell-depleted T cells, or T cells provided the cDNA or gDNA that made up the material.

Each participant's cohort was designated according to participant-reported clinical history. Symptom resolution, clearance, or two negative PCRs marked donors in Cohort 3 as recovered. The CDR3 has 16 residues. In the authors' workflow: Amplifying reference gene primers gave estimates of nucleated cell counts. Profiled with immunoSEQ multiplex PCR; TCRdb holds only in-frame clones, not every one. The V and J calls and clone size come from that table; D and trimming were worked out from the DNA. The sample records approximately 300,000 clones, around 90% being singletons. V and J are TRBV21-1 and TRBJ2-1; no DNA check was done on the table's D call, TRBD2. TRBV21-1 is noted as a pseudogene. The receptor was derived from a man aged 55 to 70 who had recovered from COVID-19. Specimen: PBMCs or T cells enriched from blood (not recorded which). In DNA form, the CDR3 reads TGTGCCAGCATACTAGGAAGGGCAGAAATTATGGGTGAGCAGTTCTTC. It encodes CASILGRAEIMGEQFF.